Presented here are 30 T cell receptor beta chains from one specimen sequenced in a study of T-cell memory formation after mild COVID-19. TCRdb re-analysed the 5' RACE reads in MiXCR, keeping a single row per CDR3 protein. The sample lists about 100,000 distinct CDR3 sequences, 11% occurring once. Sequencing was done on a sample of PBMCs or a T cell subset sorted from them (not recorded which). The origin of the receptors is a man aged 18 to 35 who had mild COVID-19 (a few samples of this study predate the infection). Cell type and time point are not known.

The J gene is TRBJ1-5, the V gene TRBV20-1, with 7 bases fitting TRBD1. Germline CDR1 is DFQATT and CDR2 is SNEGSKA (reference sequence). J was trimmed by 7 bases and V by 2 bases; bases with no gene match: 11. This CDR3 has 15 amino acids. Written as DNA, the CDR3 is TGCAGTGCTAGAAGGTTCGGGGACAGAGGGCAGCCCCAGCATTTT. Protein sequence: CSARRFGDRGQPQHF.

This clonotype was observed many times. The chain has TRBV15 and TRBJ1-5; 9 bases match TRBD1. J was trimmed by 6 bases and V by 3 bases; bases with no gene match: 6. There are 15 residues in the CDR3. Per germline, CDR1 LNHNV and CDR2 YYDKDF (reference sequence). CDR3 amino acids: CATSRDTGGPQPQHF. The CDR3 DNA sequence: TGTGCCACCAGCAGGGATACAGGGGGCCCTCAGCCCCAGCATTTT. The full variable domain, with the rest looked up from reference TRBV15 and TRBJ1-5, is DAMVIQNPRYQVTQFGKPVTLSCSQTLNHNVMYWYQQKSSQAPKLLFHYYDKDFNNEADTPDNFQSRRPNTSFCFLDIRSPGLGDTAMYLCATSRDTGGPQPQHFGDGTRLSIL.

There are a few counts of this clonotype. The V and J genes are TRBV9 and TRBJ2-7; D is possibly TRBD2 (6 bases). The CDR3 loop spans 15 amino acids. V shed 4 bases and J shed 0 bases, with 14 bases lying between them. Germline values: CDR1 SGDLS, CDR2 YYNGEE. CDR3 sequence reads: CASSPSGVSSYEQYF. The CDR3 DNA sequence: TGTGCCAGCAGCCCATCGGGGGTCTCCTCCTACGAGCAGTACTTC.

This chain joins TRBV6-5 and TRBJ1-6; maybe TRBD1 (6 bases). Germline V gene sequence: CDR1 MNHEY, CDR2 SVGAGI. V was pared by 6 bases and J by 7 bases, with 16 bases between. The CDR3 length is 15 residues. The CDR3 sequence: CASSIIRGTNSPLHF. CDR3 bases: TGTGCCAGCAGCATTATCAGGGGCACCAATTCACCCCTCCACTTT.

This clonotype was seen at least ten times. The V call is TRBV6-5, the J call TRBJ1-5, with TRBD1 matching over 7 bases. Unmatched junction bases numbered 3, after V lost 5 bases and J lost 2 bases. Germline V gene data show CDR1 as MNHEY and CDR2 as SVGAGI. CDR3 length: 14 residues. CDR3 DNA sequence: TGTGCCAGCAGTCCCCAGGGGGGCAATCAGCCCCAGCATTTT. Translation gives CASSPQGGNQPQHF.

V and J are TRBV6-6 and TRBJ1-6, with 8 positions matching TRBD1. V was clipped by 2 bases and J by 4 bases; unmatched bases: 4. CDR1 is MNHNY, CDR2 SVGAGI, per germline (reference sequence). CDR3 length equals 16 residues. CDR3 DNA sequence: TGTGCCAGCAGTTACCCCGACAGGGGATATAATTCACCCCTCCACTTT. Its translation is CASSYPDRGYNSPLHF.

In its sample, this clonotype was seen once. CDR3 DNA: TGTGCCAGCAGCGAGACGGCTGCAACTAATGAAAAACTGTTTTTT. As protein: CASSETAATNEKLFF. The V call is TRBV7-9, the J call TRBJ1-4; D uncertain. V was pared by 5 bases and J by 0 bases, with 10 bases between. Germline assignment: CDR1 SEHNR and CDR2 FQNEAQ (reference sequence). The CDR3 covers 15 residues.

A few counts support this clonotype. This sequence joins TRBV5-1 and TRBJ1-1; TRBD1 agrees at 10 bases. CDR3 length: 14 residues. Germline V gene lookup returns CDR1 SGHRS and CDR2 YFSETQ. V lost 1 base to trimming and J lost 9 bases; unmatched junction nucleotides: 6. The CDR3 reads CASSLSRDRGKAFF. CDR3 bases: TGCGCCAGCAGCTTGTCCCGGGACAGGGGAAAAGCTTTCTTT.

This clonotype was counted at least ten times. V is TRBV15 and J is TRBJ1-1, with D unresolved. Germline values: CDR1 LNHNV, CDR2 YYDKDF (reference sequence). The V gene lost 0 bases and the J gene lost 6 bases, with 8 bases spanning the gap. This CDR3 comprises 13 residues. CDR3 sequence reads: CATSREAGPEAFF. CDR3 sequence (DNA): TGTGCCACCAGCAGAGAAGCGGGCCCTGAAGCTTTCTTT. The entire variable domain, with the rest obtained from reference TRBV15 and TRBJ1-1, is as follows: DAMVIQNPRYQVTQFGKPVTLSCSQTLNHNVMYWYQQKSSQAPKLLFHYYDKDFNNEADTPDNFQSRRPNTSFCFLDIRSPGLGDTAMYLCATSREAGPEAFFGQGTRLTVV.

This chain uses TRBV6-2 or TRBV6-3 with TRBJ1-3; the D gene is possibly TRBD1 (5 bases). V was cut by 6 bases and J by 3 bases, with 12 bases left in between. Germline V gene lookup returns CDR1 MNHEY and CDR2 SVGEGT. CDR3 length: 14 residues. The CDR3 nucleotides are TGTGCCAGCAGCGAGGGGTATTTTGGAAACACCATATATTTT. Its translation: CASSEGYFGNTIYF.

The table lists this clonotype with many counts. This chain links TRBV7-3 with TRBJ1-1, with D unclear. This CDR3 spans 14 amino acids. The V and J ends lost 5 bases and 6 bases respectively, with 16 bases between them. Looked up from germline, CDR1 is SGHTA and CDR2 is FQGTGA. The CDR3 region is CASSPMPGSAEAFF. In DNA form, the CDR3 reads TGTGCCAGCAGCCCCATGCCGGGATCGGCTGAAGCTTTCTTT.

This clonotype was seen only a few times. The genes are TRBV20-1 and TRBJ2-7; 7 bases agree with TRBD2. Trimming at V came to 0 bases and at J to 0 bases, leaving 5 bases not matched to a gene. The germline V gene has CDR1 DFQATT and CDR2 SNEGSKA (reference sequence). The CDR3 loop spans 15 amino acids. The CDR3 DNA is TGCAGTGCTAGAGACCTAGCGGAGACCTCCTACGAGCAGTACGTC. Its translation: CSARDLAETSYEQYV.

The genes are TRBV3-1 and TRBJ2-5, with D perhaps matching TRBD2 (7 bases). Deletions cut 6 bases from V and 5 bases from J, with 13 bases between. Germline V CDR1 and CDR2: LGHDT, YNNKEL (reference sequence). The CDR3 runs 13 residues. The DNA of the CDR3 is TGTGCCAGCAGGGGCGGGGGCCAGGAGACCCAGTACTTC. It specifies CASRGGGQETQYF.

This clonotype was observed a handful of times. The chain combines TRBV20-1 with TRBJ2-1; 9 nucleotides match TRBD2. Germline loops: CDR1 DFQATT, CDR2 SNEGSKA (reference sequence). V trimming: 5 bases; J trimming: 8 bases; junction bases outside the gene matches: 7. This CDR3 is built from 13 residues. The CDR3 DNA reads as TGCAGTGCTCCGACTAGCGGAGTCGATGAGCAGTTCTTC. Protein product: CSAPTSGVDEQFF.

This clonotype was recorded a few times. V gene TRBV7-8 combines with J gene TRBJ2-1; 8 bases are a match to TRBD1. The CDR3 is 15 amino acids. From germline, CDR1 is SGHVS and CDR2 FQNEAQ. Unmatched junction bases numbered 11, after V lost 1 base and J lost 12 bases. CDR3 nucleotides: TGTGCCAGCAGCTTAGGGCCTACAGGGGGAGGTGGGCAGTTCTTC. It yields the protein CASSLGPTGGGGQFF.

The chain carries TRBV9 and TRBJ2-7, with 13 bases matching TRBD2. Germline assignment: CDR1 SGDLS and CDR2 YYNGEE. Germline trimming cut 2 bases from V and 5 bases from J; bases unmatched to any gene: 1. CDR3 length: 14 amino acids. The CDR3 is CASSVGTSGNEQYF. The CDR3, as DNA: TGTGCCAGCAGCGTCGGGACTAGCGGGAACGAGCAGTACTTC.

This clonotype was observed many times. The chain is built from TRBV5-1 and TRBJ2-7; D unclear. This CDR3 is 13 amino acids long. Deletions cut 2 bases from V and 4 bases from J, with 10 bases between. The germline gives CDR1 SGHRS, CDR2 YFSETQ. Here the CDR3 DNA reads TGCGCCAGCAGCTTAAACTTGGGTTACGAGCAGTACTTC. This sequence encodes CASSLNLGYEQYF.

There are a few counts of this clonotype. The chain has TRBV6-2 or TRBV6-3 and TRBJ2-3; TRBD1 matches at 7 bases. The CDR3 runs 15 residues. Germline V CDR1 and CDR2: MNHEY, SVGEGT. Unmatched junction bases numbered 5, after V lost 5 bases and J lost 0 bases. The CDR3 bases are TGTGCCAGCAGTGGAGCGACAGGGAGCACAGATACGCAGTATTTT. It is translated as CASSGATGSTDTQYF.

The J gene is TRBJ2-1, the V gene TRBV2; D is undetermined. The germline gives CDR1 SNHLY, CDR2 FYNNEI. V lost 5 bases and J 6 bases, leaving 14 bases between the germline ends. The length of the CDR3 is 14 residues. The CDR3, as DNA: TGTGCCAGCAGTAGTCCCCACGCACCCAATGAGCAGTTCTTC. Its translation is CASSSPHAPNEQFF.

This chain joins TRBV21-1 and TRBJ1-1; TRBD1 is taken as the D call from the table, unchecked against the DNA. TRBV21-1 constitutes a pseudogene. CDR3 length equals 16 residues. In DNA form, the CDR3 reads TGTGCCAGCAGCGAGCCGAAGGGGGTGATGAACACTGAAGCTTTCTTT. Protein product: CASSEPKGVMNTEAFF.

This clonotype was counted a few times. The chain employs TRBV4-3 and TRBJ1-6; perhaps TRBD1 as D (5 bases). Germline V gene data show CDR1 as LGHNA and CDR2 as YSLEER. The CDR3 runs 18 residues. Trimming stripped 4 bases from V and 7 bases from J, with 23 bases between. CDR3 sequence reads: CASSPVLAGAPVNSPLHF. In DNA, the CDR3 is TGCGCCAGCAGCCCCGTGTTAGCCGGGGCCCCTGTCAATTCACCCCTCCACTTT.

For the CDR3, the DNA is TGTGCCAGCAGTGAGAACAGCAACTACGAGCAGTACTTC. It yields the protein CASSENSNYEQYF. This chain uses TRBV6-1 with TRBJ2-7; D ambiguous. This CDR3 is built from 13 residues. Germline CDR1 is MNHNS and CDR2 is SASEGT. Trimming took off 3 bases at V and 3 bases at J, with 9 bases between the two ends.

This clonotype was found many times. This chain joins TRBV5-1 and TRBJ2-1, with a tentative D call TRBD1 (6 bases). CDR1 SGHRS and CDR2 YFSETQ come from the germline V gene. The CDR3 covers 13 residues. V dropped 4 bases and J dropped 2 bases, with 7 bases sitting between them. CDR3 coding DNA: TGCGCCAGCAGCGGGGACACCTACAATGAGCAGTTCTTC. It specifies CASSGDTYNEQFF.

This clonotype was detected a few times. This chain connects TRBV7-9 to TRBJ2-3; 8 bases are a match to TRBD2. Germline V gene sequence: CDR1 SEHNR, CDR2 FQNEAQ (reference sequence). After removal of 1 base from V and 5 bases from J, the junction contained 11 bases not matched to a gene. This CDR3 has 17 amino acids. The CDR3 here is CASSLGWAGLGGDTQYF. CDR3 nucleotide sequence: TGTGCCAGCAGCTTAGGCTGGGCGGGACTAGGGGGAGATACGCAGTATTTT.

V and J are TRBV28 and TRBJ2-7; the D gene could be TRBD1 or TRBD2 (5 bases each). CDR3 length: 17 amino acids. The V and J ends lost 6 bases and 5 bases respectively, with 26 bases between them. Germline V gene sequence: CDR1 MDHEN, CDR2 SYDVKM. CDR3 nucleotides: TGTGCCAGCAGCCCATCCCCGAGGGGAAGGGGTTGGCACGAGCAGTACGTC. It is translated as CASSPSPRGRGWHEQYV.

The CDR3 is CMGAPRLSYEQYV. In DNA form, the CDR3 reads TGCATGGGCGCACCCAGACTCTCCTACGAGCAGTACGTC. The genes are TRBV20-1 and TRBJ2-7; D remains ambiguous. The CDR3 has 13 amino acids. Germline V lookup: CDR1 DFQATT, CDR2 SNEGSKA (reference sequence).

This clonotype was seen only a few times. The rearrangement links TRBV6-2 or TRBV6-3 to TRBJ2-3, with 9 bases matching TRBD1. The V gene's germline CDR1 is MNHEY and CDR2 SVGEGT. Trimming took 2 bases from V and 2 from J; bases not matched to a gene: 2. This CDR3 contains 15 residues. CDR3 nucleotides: TGTGCCAGCAGTTACCGGGACAGGGCCACAGATACGCAGTATTTT. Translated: CASSYRDRATDTQYF.

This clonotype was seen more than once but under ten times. The CDR3 sequence: CASSVDGRSNEKLFF. Written as DNA, the CDR3 is TGTGCCAGCAGCGTAGACGGGAGATCTAATGAAAAACTGTTTTTT. The chain links TRBV9 to TRBJ1-4; D gene uncertain. Trimming took off 0 bases at V and 3 bases at J, with 9 bases between the two ends. The CDR3 is 15 residues long. CDR1 and CDR2 (germline): SGDLS, YYNGEE.

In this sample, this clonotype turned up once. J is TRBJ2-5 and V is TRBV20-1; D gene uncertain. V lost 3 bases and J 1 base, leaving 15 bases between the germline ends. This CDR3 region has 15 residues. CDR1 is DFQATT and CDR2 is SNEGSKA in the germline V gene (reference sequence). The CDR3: CSASSPARIQETQYF. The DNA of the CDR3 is TGCAGTGCTAGCTCTCCGGCACGGATCCAAGAGACCCAGTACTTC.

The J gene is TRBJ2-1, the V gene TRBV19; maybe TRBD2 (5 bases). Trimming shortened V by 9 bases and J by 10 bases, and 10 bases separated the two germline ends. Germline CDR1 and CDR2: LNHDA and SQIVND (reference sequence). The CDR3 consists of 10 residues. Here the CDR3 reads CASGVREQFF. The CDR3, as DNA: TGTGCCAGCGGGGTTAGGGAGCAGTTCTTC.